These 16 T cell receptor beta chains share one sample of origin, sequenced in a study of shared clonotypes between healthy human individuals. Only in-frame clones appear in the TCRdb table, and some are missing; sequencing was by immunoSEQ multiplex PCR. Of around 2,100,000 clones listed, about 95% were seen once; the top ten hold around 1%. CD45RO negativity and positive selection for CCR7 defined naive CD8 cells, a population that excluded terminally differentiated effector memory CD45RA+ cells. The sample was naive CD8+ T cells sorted from blood. The origin of the receptors is a young man in good health.

The J gene is TRBJ1-1, the V gene TRBV5-6, with a weak D call TRBD1 (5 bases). CDR3 length: 15 amino acids. V lost 1 base to trimming and J lost 7 bases, with 17 bases between them. CDR1 is SGHDT and CDR2 is YYEEEE in the germline V gene. The CDR3 DNA follows: TGTGCCAGCAGCTTGTGGGGGACTGAGCCTGGTGAAGCTTTCTTT. Translating gives CASSLWGTEPGEAFF.

This chain uses TRBV13 with TRBJ2-1; D gene uncertain. CDR1 is PRHDT, CDR2 FYEKMQ, per germline (reference sequence). V dropped 4 bases and J dropped 7 bases, with 8 bases sitting between them. This CDR3 region has 12 residues. The CDR3 nucleotides read TGTGCCAGCAGCTGGGCCCGAAATGAGCAGTTCTTC. Its protein is CASSWARNEQFF.

This chain uses TRBV7-2 with TRBJ2-4; no definite D call. The germline V gene has CDR1 SGHTA and CDR2 FQGNSA. Deletions cut 1 base from V and 9 bases from J, with 13 bases between. This CDR3 comprises 14 residues. CDR3: CASSLGTFELIQYF. CDR3 coding DNA: TGTGCCAGCAGCTTAGGCACTTTCGAACTCATTCAGTACTTC.

The chain joins TRBV9 to TRBJ1-2; D is unresolved. CDR1 and CDR2 from the germline V gene are SGDLS and YYNGEE. The CDR3 has 12 amino acids. Deletions cut 7 bases from V and 2 bases from J, with 9 bases between. The CDR3 sequence is CASRGQNYGYTF. The CDR3 DNA reads as TGTGCCAGCCGTGGGCAGAACTATGGCTACACCTTC.

V is TRBV13 and J is TRBJ2-1; 8 positions match TRBD1. Germline V CDR1 and CDR2: PRHDT, FYEKMQ (reference sequence). The CDR3 is made up of 15 amino acids. V lost 4 bases and J lost 6; bases outside the gene matches: 8. The CDR3 DNA follows: TGTGCCAGCAGCTCCCCGGACAGGGCTCCCAATGAGCAGTTCTTC. Translating it yields CASSSPDRAPNEQFF.

About this clone: Distinct nucleotide sequences in the sample also encode this CDR3. The chain couples TRBV6-5 to TRBJ2-5; no reliable D call. Per germline, CDR1 MNHEY and CDR2 SVGAGI. V lost 0 bases, J lost 5 bases, and 7 bases lay in between. This CDR3 spans 13 amino acids. The CDR3 coding sequence is TGTGCCAGCAGTTACTCTCAGAGGGAGACCCAGTACTTC. This sequence encodes CASSYSQRETQYF.

This chain connects TRBV29-1 to TRBJ1-2, with D unclear. The CDR3 length is 11 residues. With 4 bases removed from V and 0 bases from J, the gap between germline ends came to 3 bases. Germline-derived CDR1 and CDR2 are SQVTM and ANQGSEA. The CDR3 is CSVAANYGYTF. DNA of the CDR3: TGCAGCGTTGCAGCTAACTATGGCTACACCTTC.

J is TRBJ1-6 and V is TRBV7-9; 7 nucleotides match TRBD1. Per germline, CDR1 SEHNR and CDR2 FQNEAQ (reference sequence). CDR3 length equals 14 residues. J gave up 9 bases and V 6 bases, and 8 bases lay outside the gene matches. CDR3 residues: CASSPGGDGSPLHF. CDR3 nucleotides: TGTGCCAGCAGTCCAGGGGGGGACGGTTCACCCCTCCACTTT. Full variable domain (outside the CDR3, taken from reference TRBV7-9 and TRBJ1-6): DTGVSQNPRHKITKRGQNVTFRCDPISEHNRLYWYRQTLGQGPEFLTYFQNEAQLEKSRLLSDRFSAERPKGSFSTLEIQRTEQGDSAMYLCASSPGGDGSPLHFGNGTRLTVT.

The gene calls are TRBV11-2 and TRBJ2-5; possibly TRBD1 for D (5 bases). The CDR3 is 14 residues long. Germline CDR1 SGHAT, CDR2 FQNNGV. With 5 bases removed from V and 5 bases from J, the gap between germline ends came to 15 bases. Here the CDR3 DNA reads TGTGCCAGCAGCGTCCTGTGGGGCCTGGAGACCCAGTACTTC. This gives the protein CASSVLWGLETQYF.

The V and J genes are TRBV6-1 and TRBJ2-2, with no clear D. Between the trimmed V and J ends, which lost 6 bases and 7 bases, there was a span of 3 bases. The CDR3 is made up of 10 amino acids. Per germline, CDR1 MNHNS and CDR2 SASEGT. This chain's CDR3 is CASRGGELFF. The CDR3 bases are TGTGCCAGCAGGGGCGGGGAGCTGTTTTTT.

This clone has a single count. This CDR3 reads CASSSDGLYEKLFF. In DNA, the CDR3 is TGTGCCAGCAGTTCAGACGGATTGTATGAAAAACTGTTTTTT. The chain carries TRBV7-6 and TRBJ1-4; D unclear. Between the trimmed V and J ends, which lost 6 bases and 6 bases, there was a span of 14 bases. Germline lookup yields CDR1 SGHVS and CDR2 FNYEAQ. The CDR3 is made up of 14 amino acids.

The chain has TRBV6-1 and TRBJ1-1, with 8 bases that match TRBD1. Germline V gene sequence: CDR1 MNHNS, CDR2 SASEGT. The CDR3 loop spans 13 amino acids. The ends lost 3 bases at V and 7 bases at J; junction bases unmatched: 4. The CDR3 DNA follows: TGTGCCAGCAGTGATTTAGGACAGGGTGAAGCTTTCTTT. It codes for CASSDLGQGEAFF.

The chain is built from TRBV6-5 and TRBJ1-2; weak D call: TRBD1 (5 bases). Trimming removed 0 bases from V and 1 base from J, with 6 bases in between. This CDR3 has 14 residues. CDR1 and CDR2 (germline): MNHEY, SVGAGI. The CDR3 DNA follows: TGTGCCAGCAGTTACTCAGACAGTAACTATGGCTACACCTTC. Translating it yields CASSYSDSNYGYTF.

The chain has TRBV15 and TRBJ2-7; 7 bases agree with TRBD2. With V trimmed by 1 base and J by 7 bases, 7 bases remained unmatched. CDR1 and CDR2 (germline): LNHNV, YYDKDF (reference sequence). The CDR3 totals 14 residues. In DNA, the CDR3 is TGTGCCACCAGCAGAGCGCGGGGGTCAGGGGAGCAGTACTTC. As protein: CATSRARGSGEQYF.

This sequence joins TRBV6-5 and TRBJ2-7, with D maybe TRBD2 (5 bases). CDR3 length equals 13 residues. V lost 2 bases and J 7 bases, leaving 12 bases between the germline ends. Germline V gene sequence: CDR1 MNHEY, CDR2 SVGAGI. The CDR3 reads CASSYGLSTEQYF. Here the CDR3 DNA reads TGTGCCAGCAGTTACGGACTTTCTACGGAGCAGTACTTC.

This chain links TRBV6-1 with TRBJ1-2; a weak D match, TRBD1 (6 bases). The CDR3 has 15 amino acids. Per the germline V gene, CDR1 is MNHNS and CDR2 is SASEGT. V lost 3 bases, J lost 3 bases, and 14 bases lay in between. The CDR3 protein is CASSDEVAGDYGYTF. As DNA, the CDR3 is TGTGCCAGCAGTGATGAAGTGGCAGGGGACTATGGCTACACCTTC.